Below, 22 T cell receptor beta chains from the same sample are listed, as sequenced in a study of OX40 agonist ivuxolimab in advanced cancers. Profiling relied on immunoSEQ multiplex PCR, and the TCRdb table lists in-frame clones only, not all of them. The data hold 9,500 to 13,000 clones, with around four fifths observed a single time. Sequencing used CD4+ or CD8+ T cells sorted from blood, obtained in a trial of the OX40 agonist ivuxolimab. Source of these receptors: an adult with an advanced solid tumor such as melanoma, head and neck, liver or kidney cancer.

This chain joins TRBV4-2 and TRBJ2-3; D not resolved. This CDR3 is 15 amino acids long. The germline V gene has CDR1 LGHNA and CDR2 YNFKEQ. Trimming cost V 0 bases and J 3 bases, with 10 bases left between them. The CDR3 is CASSQDGEPTDTQYF. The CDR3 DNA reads TGTGCCAGCAGCCAAGACGGAGAACCTACAGATACGCAGTATTTT.

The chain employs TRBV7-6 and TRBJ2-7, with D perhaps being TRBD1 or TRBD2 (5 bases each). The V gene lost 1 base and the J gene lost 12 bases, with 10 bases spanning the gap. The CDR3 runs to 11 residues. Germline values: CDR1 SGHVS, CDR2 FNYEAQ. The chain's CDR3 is CASSLEGTLYF. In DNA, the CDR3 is TGTGCCAGCAGCTTAGAGGGGACCTTGTACTTC.

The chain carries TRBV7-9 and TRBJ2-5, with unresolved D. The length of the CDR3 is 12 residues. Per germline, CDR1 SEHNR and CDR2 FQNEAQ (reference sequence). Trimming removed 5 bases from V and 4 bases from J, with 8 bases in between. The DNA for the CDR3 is TGTGCCAGCAGCCCGGATAGAGAGACCCAGTACTTC. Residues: CASSPDRETQYF.

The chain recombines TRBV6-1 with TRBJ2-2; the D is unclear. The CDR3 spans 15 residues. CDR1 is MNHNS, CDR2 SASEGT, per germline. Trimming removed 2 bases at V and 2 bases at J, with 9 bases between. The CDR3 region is CASSEQVYNTGELFF. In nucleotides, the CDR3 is TGTGCCAGCAGTGAACAGGTCTACAACACCGGGGAGCTGTTTTTT.

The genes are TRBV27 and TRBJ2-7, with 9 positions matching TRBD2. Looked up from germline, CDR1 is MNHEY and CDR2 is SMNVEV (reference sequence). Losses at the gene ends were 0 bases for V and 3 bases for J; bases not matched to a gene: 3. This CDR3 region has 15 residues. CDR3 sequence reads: CASSLSSGRRYEQYF. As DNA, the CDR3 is TGTGCCAGCAGTTTATCTAGCGGGAGACGCTACGAGCAGTACTTC.

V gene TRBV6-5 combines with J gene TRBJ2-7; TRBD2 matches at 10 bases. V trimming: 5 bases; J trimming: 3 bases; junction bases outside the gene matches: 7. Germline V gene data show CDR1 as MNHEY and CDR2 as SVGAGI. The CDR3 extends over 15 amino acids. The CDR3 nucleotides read TGTGCCAGCAGTCCCATGGCTAGCGGGAGCTACGAGCAGTACTTC. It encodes CASSPMASGSYEQYF.

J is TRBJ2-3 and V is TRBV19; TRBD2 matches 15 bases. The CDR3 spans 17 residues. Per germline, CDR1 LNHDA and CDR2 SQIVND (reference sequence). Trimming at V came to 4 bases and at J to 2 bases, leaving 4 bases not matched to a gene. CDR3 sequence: CASSRGLAGGNTDTQYF. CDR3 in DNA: TGTGCCAGTAGTAGAGGACTAGCGGGAGGGAACACAGATACGCAGTATTTT.

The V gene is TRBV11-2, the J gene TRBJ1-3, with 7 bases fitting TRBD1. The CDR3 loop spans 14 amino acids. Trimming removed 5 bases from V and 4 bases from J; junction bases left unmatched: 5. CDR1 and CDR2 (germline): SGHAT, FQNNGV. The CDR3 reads CASSPTGSGNTIYF. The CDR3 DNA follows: TGTGCCAGCAGCCCGACAGGGTCAGGAAACACCATATATTTT.

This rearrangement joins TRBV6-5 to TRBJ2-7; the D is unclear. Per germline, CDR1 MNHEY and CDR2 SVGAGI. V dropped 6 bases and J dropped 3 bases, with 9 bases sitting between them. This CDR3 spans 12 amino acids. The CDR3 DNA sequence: TGTGCCAGCAGCCGGCGCCTCTACGAGCAGTACTTC. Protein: CASSRRLYEQYF.

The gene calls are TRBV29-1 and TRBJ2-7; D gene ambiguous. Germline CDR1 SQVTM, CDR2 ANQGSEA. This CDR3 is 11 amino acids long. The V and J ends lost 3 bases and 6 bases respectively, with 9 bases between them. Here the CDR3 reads CSVDAGFEQYF. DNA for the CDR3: TGCAGCGTTGATGCTGGATTCGAGCAGTACTTC.

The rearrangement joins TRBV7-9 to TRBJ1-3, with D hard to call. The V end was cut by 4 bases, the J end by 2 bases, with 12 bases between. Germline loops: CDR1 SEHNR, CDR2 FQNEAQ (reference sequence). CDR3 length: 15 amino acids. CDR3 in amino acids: CASSSTQDPGNTIYF. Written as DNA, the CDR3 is TGTGCCAGCAGCTCCACCCAGGATCCTGGAAACACCATATATTTT. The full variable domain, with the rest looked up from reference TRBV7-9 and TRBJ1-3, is DTGVSQNPRHKITKRGQNVTFRCDPISEHNRLYWYRQTLGQGPEFLTYFQNEAQLEKSRLLSDRFSAERPKGSFSTLEIQRTEQGDSAMYLCASSSTQDPGNTIYFGEGSWLTVV.

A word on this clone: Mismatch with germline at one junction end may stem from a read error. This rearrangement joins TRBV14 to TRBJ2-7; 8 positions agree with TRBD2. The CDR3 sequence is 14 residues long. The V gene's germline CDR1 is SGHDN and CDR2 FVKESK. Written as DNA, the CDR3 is TGTGCCAGCAACCAAGCGGGGGTTTCCTACGAGCAGTACTTC. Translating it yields CASNQAGVSYEQYF.

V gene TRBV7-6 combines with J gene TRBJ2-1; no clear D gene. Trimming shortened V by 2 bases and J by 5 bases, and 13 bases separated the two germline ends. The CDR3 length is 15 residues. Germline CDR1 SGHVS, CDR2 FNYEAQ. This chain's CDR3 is CASSLYKLQDNEQFF. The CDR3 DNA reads TGTGCCAGCAGCTTATACAAGCTCCAGGACAATGAGCAGTTCTTC. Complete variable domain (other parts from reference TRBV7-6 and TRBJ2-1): GAGVSQSPRYKVTKRGQDVALRCDPISGHVSLYWYRQALGQGPEFLTYFNYEAQQDKSGLPNDRFSAERPEGSISTLTIQRTEQRDSAMYRCASSLYKLQDNEQFFGPGTRLTVL.

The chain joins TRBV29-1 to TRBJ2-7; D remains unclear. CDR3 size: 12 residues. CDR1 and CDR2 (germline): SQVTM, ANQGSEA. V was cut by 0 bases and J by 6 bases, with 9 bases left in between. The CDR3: CSVEDSPFEQYF. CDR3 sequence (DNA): TGCAGCGTTGAAGACTCCCCTTTCGAGCAGTACTTC.

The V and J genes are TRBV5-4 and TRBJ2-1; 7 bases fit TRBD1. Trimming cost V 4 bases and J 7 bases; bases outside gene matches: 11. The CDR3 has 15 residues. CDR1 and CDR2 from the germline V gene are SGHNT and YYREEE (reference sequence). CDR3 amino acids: CASSPPDRVGNEQFF. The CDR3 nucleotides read TGTGCCAGCAGCCCACCCGACAGGGTCGGGAATGAGCAGTTCTTC.

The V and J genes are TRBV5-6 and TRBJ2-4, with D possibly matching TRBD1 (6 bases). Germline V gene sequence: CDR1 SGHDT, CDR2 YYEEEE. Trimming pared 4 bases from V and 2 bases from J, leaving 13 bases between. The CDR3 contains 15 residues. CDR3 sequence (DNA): TGTGCCAGCAGCACCGACAGGAGGACCAAAAACATTCAGTACTTC. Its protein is CASSTDRRTKNIQYF. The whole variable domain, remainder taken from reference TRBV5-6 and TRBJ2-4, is DAGVTQSPTHLIKTRGQQVTLRCSPKSGHDTVSWYQQALGQGPQFIFQYYEEEERQRGNFPDRFSGHQFPNYSSELNVNALLLGDSALYLCASSTDRRTKNIQYFGAGTRLSVL.

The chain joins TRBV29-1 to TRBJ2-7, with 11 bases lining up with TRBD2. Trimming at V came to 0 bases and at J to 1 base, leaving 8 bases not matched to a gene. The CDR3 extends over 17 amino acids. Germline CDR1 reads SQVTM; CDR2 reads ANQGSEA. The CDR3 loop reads CSVEDGSGTSGSYEQYF. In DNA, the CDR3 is TGCAGCGTTGAAGATGGATCCGGGACTAGCGGTTCCTACGAGCAGTACTTC.

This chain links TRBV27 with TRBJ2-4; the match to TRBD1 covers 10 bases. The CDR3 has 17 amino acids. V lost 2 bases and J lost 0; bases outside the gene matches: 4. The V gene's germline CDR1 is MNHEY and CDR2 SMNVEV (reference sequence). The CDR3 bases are TGTGCCAGCAGTTTACTGACAGGGGGCGAAGCCAAAAACATTCAGTACTTC. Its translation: CASSLLTGGEAKNIQYF.

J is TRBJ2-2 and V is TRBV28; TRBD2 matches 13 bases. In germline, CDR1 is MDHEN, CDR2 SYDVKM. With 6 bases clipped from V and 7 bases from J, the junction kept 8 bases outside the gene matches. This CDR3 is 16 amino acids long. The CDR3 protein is CASSLGLAGASGELFF. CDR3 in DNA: TGTGCCAGCAGCCTCGGACTAGCGGGAGCGAGCGGGGAGCTGTTTTTT. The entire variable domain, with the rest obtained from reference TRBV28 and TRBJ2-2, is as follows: DVKVTQSSRYLVKRTGEKVFLECVQDMDHENMFWYRQDPGLGLRLIYFSYDVKMKEKGDIPEGYSVSREKKERFSLILESASTNQTSMYLCASSLGLAGASGELFFGEGSRLTVL.

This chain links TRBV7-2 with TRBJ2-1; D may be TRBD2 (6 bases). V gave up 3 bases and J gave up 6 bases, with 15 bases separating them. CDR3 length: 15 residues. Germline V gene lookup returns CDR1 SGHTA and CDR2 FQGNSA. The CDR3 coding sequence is TGTGCCAGCAGCTTCAGGGAGGATCCTTTCAATGAGCAGTTCTTC. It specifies CASSFREDPFNEQFF.

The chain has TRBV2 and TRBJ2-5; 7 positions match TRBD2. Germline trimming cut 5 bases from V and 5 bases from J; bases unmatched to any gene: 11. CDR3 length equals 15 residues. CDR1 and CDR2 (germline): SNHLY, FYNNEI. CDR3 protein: CASSNRGLLGETQYF. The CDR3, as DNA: TGTGCCAGCAGTAATCGGGGACTATTAGGGGAGACCCAGTACTTC. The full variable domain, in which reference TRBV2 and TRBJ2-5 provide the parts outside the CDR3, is EPEVTQTPSHQVTQMGQEVILRCVPISNHLYFYWYRQILGQKVEFLVSFYNNEISEKSEIFDDQFSVERPDGSNFTLKIRSTKLEDSAMYFCASSNRGLLGETQYFGPGTRLLVL.

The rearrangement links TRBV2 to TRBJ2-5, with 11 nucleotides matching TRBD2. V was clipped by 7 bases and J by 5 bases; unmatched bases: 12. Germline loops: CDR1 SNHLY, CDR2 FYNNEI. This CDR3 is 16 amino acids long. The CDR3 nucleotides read TGTGCCAGCATTGGCGCTAGCGGGAGGTCAGAGGAGACCCAGTACTTC. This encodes CASIGASGRSEETQYF. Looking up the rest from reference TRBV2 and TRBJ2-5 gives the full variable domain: EPEVTQTPSHQVTQMGQEVILRCVPISNHLYFYWYRQILGQKVEFLVSFYNNEISEKSEIFDDQFSVERPDGSNFTLKIRSTKLEDSAMYFCASIGASGRSEETQYFGPGTRLLVL.